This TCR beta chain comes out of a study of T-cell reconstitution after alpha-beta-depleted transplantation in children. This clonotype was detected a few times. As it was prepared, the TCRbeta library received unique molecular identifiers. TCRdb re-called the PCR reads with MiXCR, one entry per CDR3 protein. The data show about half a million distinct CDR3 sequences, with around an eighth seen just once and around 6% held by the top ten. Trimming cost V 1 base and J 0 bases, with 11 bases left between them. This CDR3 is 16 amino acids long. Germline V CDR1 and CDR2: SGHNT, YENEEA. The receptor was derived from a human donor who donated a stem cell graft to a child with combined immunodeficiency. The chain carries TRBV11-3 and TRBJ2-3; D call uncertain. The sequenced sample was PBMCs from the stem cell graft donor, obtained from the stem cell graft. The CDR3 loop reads CASSLGSATSTDTQYF. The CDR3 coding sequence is TGTGCCAGCAGCTTAGGTTCCGCGACTAGCACAGATACGCAGTATTTT.